A selection of T cell receptor beta chains follows, all from one sample in a study of PD-1 blockade in classical Hodgkin lymphoma. Assay used: immunoSEQ multiplex PCR; TCRdb lists only in-frame clones, some missing. The repertoire holds more than 45,000 clones, with about 73% as singletons. The input for sequencing was peripheral blood mononuclear cells (PBMCs), taken at baseline. The origin of the receptors is a human donor with classical Hodgkin lymphoma. Both conserved end residues are part of each CDR3. D genes are given only for firm matches. Size values are once, few and many counts, or a class for expanded clones, and some rows have none.

d_call clone_size j_call v_call cdr3_aa cdr3_nt
TRBD1 . TRBJ1-2 TRBV27 CASSPLITGGGYTF TGTGCCAGCAGTCCACTAATCACAGGGGGCGGCTACACCTTC
. . TRBJ1-1 TRBV19 CASSMAGGTEAFF TGTGCCAGTAGCATGGCTGGGGGAACTGAAGCTTTCTTT
. . TRBJ2-2 TRBV5-1 CASSLVARSNTGELFF TGCGCCAGCAGCTTGGTCGCTAGGTCGAACACCGGGGAGCTGTTTTTT
TRBD1 . TRBJ1-1 TRBV19 CASSILIGTVNTEAFF TGTGCCAGTAGTATTTTAATCGGGACAGTGAACACTGAAGCTTTCTTT
. . TRBJ1-1 TRBV23-1 CASSQRANTEAFF TGCGCCAGCAGTCAAAGGGCGAACACTGAAGCTTTCTTT
TRBD2 once TRBJ2-3 TRBV2 CASSEYLAGNTDTQYF TGTGCCAGCAGTGAATACCTAGCGGGGAACACAGATACGCAGTATTTT
. . TRBJ1-2 TRBV27 CASSLLGGYGYTF TGTGCCAGCAGTTTATTAGGCGGCTATGGCTACACCTTC
. . TRBJ2-1 TRBV11-1 CASMSVVSSYNEQFF TGTGCCAGCATGTCTGTCGTTAGCTCCTACAATGAGCAGTTCTTC
. . TRBJ1-2 TRBV18 CASSPGPSSYTF TGTGCCAGCTCACCCGGACCTTCAAGCTACACCTTC
. few TRBJ2-7 TRBV10-3 CAIMSAEATYEQYF TGTGCCATCATGAGCGCCGAGGCAACCTACGAGCAGTACTTC
. . TRBJ1-5 TRBV28 CASNFVLVQPQHF TGTGCCAGCAACTTCGTTCTTGTCCAGCCCCAGCATTTT
. . TRBJ2-1 TRBV9 CASSVESFSYNEQFF TGTGCCAGCAGCGTAGAAAGTTTCTCCTACAATGAGCAGTTCTTC
. . TRBJ2-7 TRBV6-5 CASSLNLGHEQYF TGTGCCAGCAGCCTTAACCTAGGTCACGAGCAGTACTTC
. . TRBJ2-1 TRBV28 CASSWDRGPYNEQFF TGTGCCAGCAGTTGGGATCGAGGCCCCTACAATGAGCAGTTCTTC
TRBD2 once TRBJ2-7 TRBV6-5 CASSYGLEREQYF TGTGCCAGCAGTTACGGACTAGAGCGCGAGCAGTACTTC
TRBD2 . TRBJ2-7 TRBV5-1 CASSLSSGRSNEQYF TGCGCCAGCAGCTTGAGTAGCGGGAGGAGTAACGAGCAGTACTTC
TRBD1 . TRBJ1-1 TRBV5-1 CASSSGTGSTEAFF TGCGCCAGCAGCTCCGGGACAGGGAGCACTGAAGCTTTCTTT
. few TRBJ1-2 TRBV30 CALRRGGEGRGYTF TGTGCCCTAAGGAGGGGCGGGGAGGGGCGAGGCTACACCTTC
TRBD1 . TRBJ2-3 TRBV2 CASSYPRGAGGAGGTDTQYF TGTGCCAGCAGTTACCCTAGGGGGGCAGGGGGCGCCGGTGGAACAGATACGCAGTATTTT
. . TRBJ1-1 TRBV27 CASSLRDNTEAFF TGTGCCAGCAGTCTCAGGGATAACACTGAAGCTTTCTTT
. . TRBJ2-3 TRBV7-3 CASSLNGGADTQYF TGTGCCAGCAGCTTAAACGGGGGAGCAGATACGCAGTATTTT
. . TRBJ1-1 TRBV5-1 CASSWDLSEAFF TGCGCCAGCAGCTGGGACTTGTCTGAAGCTTTCTTT
. . TRBJ2-1 TRBV10-1 CASSEGRSSDEQFF TGCGCCAGCAGTGAAGGCAGATCAAGCGATGAGCAGTTCTTC
. . TRBJ1-1 TRBV28 CASRGRGNTEAFF TGTGCCAGCAGAGGCAGGGGGAACACTGAAGCTTTCTTT
. few TRBJ1-1 TRBV5-1 CASNARRRDTRNTEAFF TGCGCCAGCAACGCGCGAAGACGGGACACCCGGAACACTGAAGCTTTCTTT
. once TRBJ1-1 TRBV10-3 CAISDLTSDTEAFF TGTGCCATCAGTGATTTGACCTCGGACACTGAAGCTTTCTTT
TRBD1 . TRBJ1-1 TRBV19 CASSLGQGNTEAFF TGTGCCAGTAGTTTGGGACAGGGGAACACTGAAGCTTTCTTT
TRBD2 . TRBJ2-3 TRBV9 CASSVAGGGVTDTQYF TGTGCCAGCAGCGTAGCTGGCGGGGGGGTCACAGATACGCAGTATTTT
TRBD1 few TRBJ1-2 TRBV2 CASRDRGVSYGYTF TGTGCCAGCAGGGACAGGGGAGTAAGCTATGGCTACACCTTC
. few TRBJ1-3 TRBV5-6 CASSLNRDTIYF TGTGCCAGCAGCTTAAACAGAGACACCATATATTTT
. . TRBJ2-3 TRBV30 CAWSLKGADTQYF TGTGCCTGGAGCCTAAAGGGCGCAGATACGCAGTATTTT
. . TRBJ1-1 TRBV19 CASSIRTALNTEAFF TGTGCCAGTAGTATCAGGACGGCGTTGAACACTGAAGCTTTCTTT
. . TRBJ1-2 TRBV28 CASSLVQGSYGYTF TGTGCCAGCAGTTTGGTACAGGGCTCCTATGGCTACACCTTC
. . TRBJ2-1 TRBV4-1 CASSQDSDNEQFF TGCGCCAGCAGCCAAGATTCAGACAATGAGCAGTTCTTC
TRBD1 . TRBJ1-1 TRBV2 CASSGQGGLNTEAFF TGTGCCAGCAGTGGGCAGGGGGGGCTAAACACTGAAGCTTTCTTT
. . TRBJ1-2 TRBV28 CASRDGRANYGYTF TGTGCCAGCCGAGATGGACGGGCTAACTATGGCTACACCTTC
TRBD2 . TRBJ2-3 TRBV11-3 CASSLGLLAVEQDTQYF TGTGCCAGCAGCTTAGGGTTACTAGCGGTGGAGCAAGATACGCAGTATTTT